Shown below are 4 T cell receptor beta chains from a single sample sequenced in a study of blood T cell repertoires in COVID-19. Data came from immunoSEQ multiplex PCR; TCRdb stores just in-frame clones and leaves some out. The sample includes about 130,000 clones, about 80% of them seen just once. Input material: peripheral blood. The source of these receptors is a woman of 80 years or more with acute or convalescent COVID-19.

This clone was counted a few times. The rearrangement uses TRBV5-1 and TRBJ2-2, with D unresolved. Germline V gene lookup returns CDR1 SGHRS and CDR2 YFSETQ. V was trimmed by 3 bases and J by 3 bases, leaving 9 bases between them. This CDR3 is built from 14 residues. CDR3 coding DNA: TGCGCCAGCAGCTCCAGACAATACACCGGGGAGCTGTTTTTT. Protein sequence: CASSSRQYTGELFF.

DNA of the CDR3: TGTGCCAGCAGCCAAACCGGGGGGAAGGCTGAAGCTTTCTTT. Translated: CASSQTGGKAEAFF. The genes are TRBV11-2 and TRBJ1-1; tentative D call: TRBD1 (5 bases). The germline gives CDR1 SGHAT, CDR2 FQNNGV. This CDR3 has 14 residues. Trimming cost V 5 bases and J 6 bases, with 16 bases left between them.

This chain connects TRBV4-1 to TRBJ1-2; 10 nucleotides align to TRBD1. The ends lost 3 bases at V and 5 bases at J; junction bases unmatched: 15. The CDR3 is 18 residues long. Per the germline V gene, CDR1 is MGHRA and CDR2 is YSYEKL. The CDR3 is CASSHPPGSTGGNYGYTF. CDR3 sequence (DNA): TGCGCCAGCAGCCACCCCCCCGGATCGACAGGGGGCAATTATGGCTACACCTTC.

This rearrangement joins TRBV2 to TRBJ1-2; the D gene is possibly TRBD1 (6 bases). V lost 1 base and J 1 base, leaving 7 bases between the germline ends. Per the germline V gene, CDR1 is SNHLY and CDR2 is FYNNEI. The CDR3 spans 14 residues. In nucleotides, the CDR3 is TGTGCCAGCAGTGAAGGCAGGGGTAACTATGGCTACACCTTC. Protein product: CASSEGRGNYGYTF.